Following are 14 T cell receptor beta chains from one sample sequenced in a study of cytomegalovirus exposure and HLA in healthy donors. Method: immunoSEQ multiplex PCR; TCRdb's copy keeps in-frame clones and lacks some. The sample has more than 55,000 clones, roughly 94% seen once. Sequenced sample: PBMCs. These receptors came from a woman under 30 in good health and CMV-seronegative.

V usage is TRBV9 and J usage is TRBJ1-3; 12 bases are shared with TRBD1. The CDR3 length is 18 residues. Germline V lookup: CDR1 SGDLS, CDR2 YYNGEE. The trim removed 4 bases at V and 0 bases at J, leaving 8 bases unmatched. The CDR3 spells CASSRDRGRVSSGNTIYF. In DNA form, the CDR3 reads TGTGCCAGCAGCCGGGACAGGGGGCGCGTGAGCTCTGGAAACACCATATATTTT.

This clone occurred once. The CDR3 region is CAGSAGLGETQYF. CDR3 in DNA: TGTGCCGGGAGCGCCGGGCTCGGGGAGACCCAGTACTTC. The chain employs TRBV11-2 and TRBJ2-5, with a tentative D call TRBD2 (5 bases). Germline-derived CDR1 and CDR2 are SGHAT and FQNNGV. The V and J ends lost 11 bases and 5 bases respectively, with 18 bases between them. The CDR3 runs 13 residues. Full variable domain (outside the CDR3, taken from reference TRBV11-2 and TRBJ2-5): EAGVAQSPRYKIIEKRQSVAFWCNPISGHATLYWYQQILGQGPKLLIQFQNNGVVDDSQLPKDRFSAERLKGVDSTLKIQPAKLEDSAVYLCAGSAGLGETQYFGPGTRLLVL.

J is TRBJ2-1 and V is TRBV10-3; D unclear. Germline V CDR1 and CDR2: ENHRY, SYGVKD. This CDR3 region has 12 residues. The V gene lost 0 bases and the J gene lost 12 bases, with 9 bases spanning the gap. The CDR3 loop reads CAISESRGAQFF. The CDR3 coding sequence is TGTGCCATCAGTGAGTCACGCGGCGCGCAGTTCTTC.

This chain connects TRBV28 to TRBJ2-7, with D tentatively TRBD2 (6 bases). The V gene lost 3 bases and the J gene lost 0 bases, with 27 bases spanning the gap. Per the germline V gene, CDR1 is MDHEN and CDR2 is SYDVKM. The length of the CDR3 is 20 residues. CDR3 sequence reads: CASSLGGVAGLFSSSYEQYF. CDR3 sequence (DNA): TGTGCCAGCAGTTTGGGAGGTGTTGCAGGGCTCTTTTCCAGCTCCTACGAGCAGTACTTC.

The rearrangement uses TRBV28 and TRBJ2-7; TRBD1 matches at 10 bases. Trimming cost V 4 bases and J 5 bases; bases outside gene matches: 11. The CDR3 covers 16 residues. Per the germline V gene, CDR1 is MDHEN and CDR2 is SYDVKM. The CDR3 protein is CASSSYPMTGGHEQYF. In nucleotides, the CDR3 is TGTGCCAGCAGTTCTTACCCGATGACAGGGGGCCACGAGCAGTACTTC.

V usage is TRBV19 and J usage is TRBJ1-2, with D possibly TRBD1 on 6 matching bases. The CDR3 consists of 14 residues. Per the germline V gene, CDR1 is LNHDA and CDR2 is SQIVND (reference sequence). Trimming took 5 bases from V and 5 from J, leaving 15 bases between them. CDR3 protein: CASSPTRGPYGYTF. DNA for the CDR3: TGTGCCAGTAGTCCGACCAGGGGCCCGTATGGCTACACCTTC.

This rearrangement joins TRBV5-1 to TRBJ2-7, with unresolved D. CDR1 is SGHRS and CDR2 is YFSETQ in the germline V gene. The CDR3 contains 13 residues. The ends were cut back, 4 bases at V and 0 bases at J, with 8 bases in the middle. CDR3 nucleotide sequence: TGCGCCAGCAGCGCACTATTCTCCTACGAGCAGTACTTC. Its protein product is CASSALFSYEQYF.

The chain is built from TRBV6-6 and TRBJ1-2; D gene unclear. The CDR3 totals 14 residues. Germline V lookup: CDR1 MNHNY, CDR2 SVGAGI (reference sequence). The V and J ends lost 3 bases and 5 bases respectively, with 13 bases between them. CDR3 in DNA: TGTGCCAGCAGTTATCGGCCGTGGGAGTATGGCTACACCTTC. Its protein product is CASSYRPWEYGYTF.

The genes are TRBV9 and TRBJ2-2, with D tentatively TRBD2 (6 bases). V dropped 0 bases and J dropped 6 bases, with 9 bases sitting between them. The CDR3 runs to 14 residues. Germline CDR1 is SGDLS and CDR2 is YYNGEE. CDR3 region: CASSVVGEAGELFF. In DNA form, the CDR3 reads TGTGCCAGCAGCGTAGTGGGGGAGGCCGGGGAGCTGTTTTTT.

The table lists this clone with a count of one. The V call is TRBV15, the J call TRBJ1-5, with D unclear. CDR3 length equals 12 residues. Trimming stripped 0 bases from V and 11 bases from J, with 8 bases between. Germline V CDR1 and CDR2: LNHNV, YYDKDF (reference sequence). The CDR3 sequence is CATSRDEGAQHF. The CDR3 nucleotides are TGTGCCACCAGCAGAGATGAGGGAGCCCAGCATTTT.

The chain links TRBV9 to TRBJ2-2, with D possibly TRBD2 on 6 matching bases. Germline V gene data show CDR1 as SGDLS and CDR2 as YYNGEE. V lost 0 bases to trimming and J lost 2 bases, with 11 bases between them. The CDR3 runs 16 residues. The CDR3 region has the DNA TGTGCCAGCAGCGTAGACGGGAGCCATAACACCGGGGAGCTGTTTTTT. This encodes CASSVDGSHNTGELFF.

This clone was seen only once. V gene TRBV5-1 combines with J gene TRBJ2-4, with D unclear. The CDR3 is 14 residues long. In germline, CDR1 is SGHRS, CDR2 YFSETQ. Between the trimmed V and J ends, which lost 0 bases and 8 bases, there was a span of 12 bases. The CDR3 sequence is CASSLAAGKYIQYF. CDR3 nucleotide sequence: TGCGCCAGCAGCTTGGCAGCAGGAAAGTACATTCAGTACTTC.

The chain recombines TRBV9 with TRBJ2-3; 9 nucleotides match TRBD1. The CDR3 length is 16 residues. With V trimmed by 0 bases and J by 0 bases, 2 bases remained unmatched. Germline CDR1 and CDR2: SGDLS and YYNGEE. The CDR3 DNA reads TGTGCCAGCAGCGTAGGGACAGGGGTCAGCACAGATACGCAGTATTTT. Its translation is CASSVGTGVSTDTQYF. The full variable domain, with the rest looked up from reference TRBV9 and TRBJ2-3, is DSGVTQTPKHLITATGQRVTLRCSPRSGDLSVYWYQQSLDQGLQFLIQYYNGEERAKGNILERFSAQQFPDLHSELNLSSLELGDSALYFCASSVGTGVSTDTQYFGPGTRLTVL.

The rearrangement uses TRBV2 and TRBJ2-7; 8 bases match TRBD1. Trimming cost V 6 bases and J 0 bases; bases outside gene matches: 1. This CDR3 is 13 amino acids long. CDR1 is SNHLY, CDR2 FYNNEI, per germline. The DNA for the CDR3 is TGTGCCAGCAGGGGGACAGGCTCCTACGAGCAGTACTTC. It translates to CASRGTGSYEQYF.